The entry that follows covers one T cell receptor beta chain sequence. The data derive from a study of T cell changes during pregnancy in multiple sclerosis. The repertoire was sequenced with immunoSEQ multiplex PCR; TCRdb's copy has only in-frame clones and lacks some. The repertoire consists of around 79,000 clones, with approximately 90% occurring once and the leading ten covering roughly 0.44%. CDR3 length: 14 amino acids. Germline-derived CDR1 and CDR2 are LNHNV and YYDKDF (reference sequence). V was clipped by 0 bases and J by 3 bases; unmatched bases: 1. This material consisted of CD4+ T cells from peripheral blood mononuclear cells, taken in the second trimester of pregnancy. This TCR came from a female donor with multiple sclerosis, enrolled in a pregnancy study. The V and J genes are TRBV15 and TRBJ1-2; 7 bases match TRBD1. CDR3 amino acids: CATSRETGHYGYTF. The CDR3 DNA is TGTGCCACCAGCAGAGAGACAGGGCACTATGGCTACACCTTC. Using reference TRBV15 and TRBJ1-2 for the parts outside the CDR3, the full variable domain is DAMVIQNPRYQVTQFGKPVTLSCSQTLNHNVMYWYQQKSSQAPKLLFHYYDKDFNNEADTPDNFQSRRPNTSFCFLDIRSPGLGDTAMYLCATSRETGHYGYTFGSGTRLTVV.